Below are 10 T cell receptor beta chains sequenced from a single sample in a study of shared clonotypes between healthy human individuals. The data were produced by immunoSEQ multiplex PCR, yet TCRdb's version contains in-frame clones alone and is incomplete. This sample has 2 million to 2.5 million clones; 93% occur once, and the top ten carry around 0.4%. The specimen was naive CD4+ T cells from PBMCs. Subset defined: CD45RA+ positively selected. The source is a man aged 18 to 29 in good health. Some clones in this sample may be carry-over from other donors' samples.

V is TRBV4-1 and J is TRBJ2-3; no definite D call. CDR1 and CDR2 from the germline V gene are MGHRA and YSYEKL. CDR3 length equals 15 residues. V lost 4 bases to trimming and J lost 0 bases, with 11 bases between them. CDR3: CASSPIAASTDTQYF. In DNA, the CDR3 is TGCGCCAGCAGCCCCATAGCCGCCAGCACAGATACGCAGTATTTT.

The chain employs TRBV2 and TRBJ2-7; TRBD2 matches 8 bases. J lost 2 bases, V lost 3 bases, and 3 bases had no gene match. The CDR3 contains 14 residues. The germline V gene encodes CDR1 SNHLY and CDR2 FYNNEI. The CDR3 spells CASSERGVTYEQYF. For the CDR3, the DNA is TGTGCCAGCAGTGAGCGGGGGGTTACCTACGAGCAGTACTTC. Complete variable domain (other parts from reference TRBV2 and TRBJ2-7): EPEVTQTPSHQVTQMGQEVILRCVPISNHLYFYWYRQILGQKVEFLVSFYNNEISEKSEIFDDQFSVERPDGSNFTLKIRSTKLEDSAMYFCASSERGVTYEQYFGPGTRLTVT.

The chain combines TRBV15 with TRBJ2-6; D is unresolved. Trimming took off 9 bases at V and 0 bases at J, with 12 bases between the two ends. The germline gives CDR1 LNHNV, CDR2 YYDKDF (reference sequence). The CDR3 loop spans 15 amino acids. The CDR3 DNA follows: TGTGCCACACAGAAAAGAAGCTCTGGGGCCAACGTCCTGACTTTC. Its protein is CATQKRSSGANVLTF.

The chain has TRBV7-3 and TRBJ1-6; weak D call: TRBD1 (6 bases). The CDR3 contains 14 residues. V lost 2 bases to trimming and J lost 10 bases, with 12 bases between them. Looked up from germline, CDR1 is SGHTA and CDR2 is FQGTGA. The DNA of the CDR3 is TGTGCCAGCAGCTTATGGAGGGGGAGCTCACCCCTCCACTTT. Translation gives CASSLWRGSSPLHF.

V usage is TRBV10-1 and J usage is TRBJ2-2; D might be TRBD2 (5 bases). Germline V gene data show CDR1 as WNHNN and CDR2 as SYGVQD (reference sequence). This CDR3 is built from 18 residues. Trimming removed 3 bases from V and 0 bases from J, with 17 bases in between. The CDR3 reads CASSEFLGGPTNTGELFF. The CDR3 DNA is TGCGCCAGCAGTGAATTCCTCGGAGGCCCTACGAACACCGGGGAGCTGTTTTTT.

The count of this clone is one. Within the sample, other DNA sequences also encode this same CDR3. The chain combines TRBV29-1 with TRBJ2-1; tentative D call: TRBD2 (6 bases). The CDR3 covers 12 residues. Germline V gene sequence: CDR1 SQVTM, CDR2 ANQGSEA. Trimming took 4 bases from V and 4 from J, leaving 8 bases between them. The CDR3 DNA is TGCAGCGTTGGCCGGGGGTACAATGAGCAGTTCTTC. As protein: CSVGRGYNEQFF.

The chain joins TRBV6-1 to TRBJ1-5, with TRBD1 identical over 7 bases. Germline lookup yields CDR1 MNHNS and CDR2 SASEGT. V was clipped by 2 bases and J by 4 bases; unmatched bases: 5. The CDR3 runs to 15 residues. CDR3 nucleotides: TGTGCCAGCAGTGAAAGGACAGGCCCAAATCAGCCCCAGCATTTT. Translated, it gives CASSERTGPNQPQHF.

The genes are TRBV19 and TRBJ2-3; the match to TRBD1 covers 9 bases. The germline CDR1 and CDR2 sequences are LNHDA and SQIVND (reference sequence). This CDR3 spans 18 amino acids. Trimming at V came to 3 bases and at J to 5 bases, leaving 15 bases not matched to a gene. The DNA for the CDR3 is TGTGCCAGTAGTATCCGGCCCGGGACAGGGAGGCATAAAGATACGCAGTATTTT. Protein product: CASSIRPGTGRHKDTQYF.

The gene calls are TRBV7-2 and TRBJ1-4; 7 bases fit TRBD1. With 3 bases clipped from V and 7 bases from J, the junction kept 8 bases outside the gene matches. From germline, CDR1 is SGHTA and CDR2 FQGNSA. This CDR3 region has 15 residues. The CDR3 DNA reads TGTGCCAGCAGCTTTAACAGGGGTACGGGTGAAAAACTGTTTTTT. Its protein product is CASSFNRGTGEKLFF.

This clone was seen a single time. This chain joins TRBV15 and TRBJ1-3; D remains ambiguous. The CDR3 contains 13 residues. Germline CDR1 LNHNV, CDR2 YYDKDF (reference sequence). The ends were cut back, 6 bases at V and 4 bases at J, with 10 bases in the middle. The CDR3 spells CATSAGLGNTIYF. The CDR3 nucleotides are TGTGCCACCAGTGCGGGTTTGGGAAACACCATATATTTT.